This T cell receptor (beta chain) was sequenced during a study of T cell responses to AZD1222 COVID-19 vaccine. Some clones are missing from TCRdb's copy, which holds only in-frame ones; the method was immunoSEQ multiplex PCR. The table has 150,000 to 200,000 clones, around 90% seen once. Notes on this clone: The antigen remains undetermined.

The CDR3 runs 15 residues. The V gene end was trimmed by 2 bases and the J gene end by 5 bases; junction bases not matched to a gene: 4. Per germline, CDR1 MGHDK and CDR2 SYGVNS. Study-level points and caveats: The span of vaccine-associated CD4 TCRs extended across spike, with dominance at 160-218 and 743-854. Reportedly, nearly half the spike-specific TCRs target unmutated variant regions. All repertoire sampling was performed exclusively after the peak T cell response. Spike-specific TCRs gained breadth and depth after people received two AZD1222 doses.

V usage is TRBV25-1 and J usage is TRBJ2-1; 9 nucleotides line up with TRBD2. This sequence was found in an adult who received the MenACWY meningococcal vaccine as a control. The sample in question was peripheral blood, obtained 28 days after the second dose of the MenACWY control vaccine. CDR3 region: CASSEGLAGNNEQFF. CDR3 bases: TGTGCCAGCAGTGAAGGGCTAGCGGGGAACAATGAGCAGTTCTTC.